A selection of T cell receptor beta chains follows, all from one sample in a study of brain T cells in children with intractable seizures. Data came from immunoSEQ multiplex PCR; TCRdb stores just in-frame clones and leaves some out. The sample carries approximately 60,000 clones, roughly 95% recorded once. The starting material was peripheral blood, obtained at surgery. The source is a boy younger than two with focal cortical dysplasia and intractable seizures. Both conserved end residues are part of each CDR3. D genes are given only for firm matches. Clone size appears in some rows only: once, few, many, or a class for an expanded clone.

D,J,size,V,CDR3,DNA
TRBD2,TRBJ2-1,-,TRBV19,CASTRLAGINEQFF,TGTGCCAGTACCCGACTAGCGGGGATTAATGAGCAGTTCTTC
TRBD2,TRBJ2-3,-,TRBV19,CASSMAGVAGAPMYTQYF,TGTGCCAGTAGTATGGCCGGGGTAGCGGGGGCCCCTATGTATACGCAGTATTTT
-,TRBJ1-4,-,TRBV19,CASSNRIVPEKLFF,TGTGCCAGTAGTAATCGGATTGTTCCTGAAAAACTGTTTTTT
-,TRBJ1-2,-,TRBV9,CASSGRGDYGYTF,TGTGCCAGCAGCGGTCGAGGGGACTATGGCTACACCTTC
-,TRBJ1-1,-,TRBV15,CATVTRKDSTEAFF,TGTGCCACCGTCACAAGAAAAGACAGCACTGAAGCTTTCTTT
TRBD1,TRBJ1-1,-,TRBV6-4,CASSHRGWTGRVNTEAFF,TGTGCCAGCAGCCATAGGGGATGGACAGGGCGCGTGAACACTGAAGCTTTCTTT
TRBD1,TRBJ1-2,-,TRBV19,CASSSHRGIKHGYTF,TGTGCCAGTAGTAGCCACAGGGGAATCAAGCATGGCTACACCTTC
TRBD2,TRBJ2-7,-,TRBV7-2,CASSFGRGLAGDSYEQYF,TGTGCCAGCAGCTTCGGACGCGGACTAGCGGGGGACTCCTACGAGCAGTACTTC
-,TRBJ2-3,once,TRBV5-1,CASSFFGAGTTDTQYF,TGCGCCAGCAGCTTCTTCGGTGCGGGGACGACAGATACGCAGTATTTT
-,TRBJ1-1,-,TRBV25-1,CASSPRATNTEAFF,TGTGCCAGCAGCCCCAGAGCTACGAACACTGAAGCTTTCTTT
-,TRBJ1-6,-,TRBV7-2,CASSLGTRGSPLHF,TGTGCCAGCAGCTTAGGGACGAGGGGATCACCCCTCCACTTT
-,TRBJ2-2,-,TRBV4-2,CASSQASAGELFF,TGTGCCAGCAGCCAAGCTAGCGCCGGGGAGCTGTTTTTT
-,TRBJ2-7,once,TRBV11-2,CASSQSRGPTYEQYF,TGTGCCAGCAGCCAGTCGCGGGGGCCTACCTACGAGCAGTACTTC
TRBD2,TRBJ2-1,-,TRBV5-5,CASSRREAGGKGQFF,TGTGCCAGCAGCCGCAGGGAAGCGGGAGGCAAAGGGCAGTTCTTC
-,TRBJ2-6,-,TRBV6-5,CASSNSGANVLTF,TGTGCCAGCAGTAACTCTGGGGCCAACGTCCTGACTTTC
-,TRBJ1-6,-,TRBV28,CASSLSDGQYLNSPLHF,TGTGCCAGCAGTTTATCCGATGGACAGTACCTAAATTCACCCCTCCACTTT
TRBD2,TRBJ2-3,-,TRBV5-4,CASSWGFRGGTDTQYF,TGTGCCAGCTCCTGGGGGTTTCGGGGGGGCACAGATACGCAGTATTTT
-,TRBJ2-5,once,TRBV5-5,CASSLGAGRPETQYF,TGTGCCAGCAGCTTGGGAGCGGGTCGACCAGAGACCCAGTACTTC
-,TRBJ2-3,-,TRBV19,CASNDPTDTQYF,TGTGCCAGTAATGACCCCACAGATACGCAGTATTTT
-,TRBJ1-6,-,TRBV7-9,CASSLRQGGSPLHF,TGTGCCAGCAGCTTACGTCAGGGTGGTTCACCCCTCCACTTT
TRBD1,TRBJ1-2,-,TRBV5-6,CASSLVVTGGYGYTF,TGTGCCAGCAGCTTGGTTGTGACAGGGGGCTATGGCTACACCTTC
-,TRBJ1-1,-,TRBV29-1,CSVEGGRYTEAFF,TGCAGCGTTGAAGGGGGCAGGTACACTGAAGCTTTCTTT
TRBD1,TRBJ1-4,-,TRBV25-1,CASTDRGTNEKLFF,TGTGCCAGCACAGACAGGGGGACTAATGAAAAACTGTTTTTT
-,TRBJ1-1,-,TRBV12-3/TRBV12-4,CASIFREVAFF,TGTGCCAGCATTTTCAGGGAAGTAGCTTTCTTT
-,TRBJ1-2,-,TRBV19,CASSIIGGALTYGYTF,TGTGCCAGTAGTATTATAGGTGGGGCTCTTACCTATGGCTACACCTTC
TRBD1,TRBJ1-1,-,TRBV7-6,CASSLSSRGPNTEAFF,TGTGCCAGCAGCTTATCGAGCAGGGGGCCGAACACTGAAGCTTTCTTT
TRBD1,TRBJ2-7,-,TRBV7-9,CASSYQSPGQGVYEQYF,TGTGCCAGCAGCTACCAATCACCGGGACAGGGCGTGTACGAGCAGTACTTC
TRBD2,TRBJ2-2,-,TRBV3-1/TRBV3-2,CASSQDTAGVAGELFF,TGTGCCAGCAGCCAAGATACGGCGGGGGTGGCCGGGGAGCTGTTTTTT
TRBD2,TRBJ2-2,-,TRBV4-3,CASSQEKVAGEGGELFF,TGCGCCAGCAGCCAAGAGAAAGTAGCGGGAGAAGGAGGGGAGCTGTTTTTT
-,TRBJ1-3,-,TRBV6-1,CASSEAGGDGNTIYF,TGTGCCAGCAGTGAAGCGGGGGGGGATGGAAACACCATATATTTT
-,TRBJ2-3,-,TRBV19,CASTPDRFRTDTQYF,TGTGCCAGTACCCCGGACCGGTTTAGGACAGATACGCAGTATTTT
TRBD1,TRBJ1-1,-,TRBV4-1,CASSQDRSSRTGILWNTEAFF,TGCGCCAGCAGCCAAGATCGTTCGTCGAGGACAGGCATTCTCTGGAACACTGAAGCTTTCTTT
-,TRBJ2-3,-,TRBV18,CASSPRGDSTDTQYF,TGTGCCAGCTCACCAAGGGGCGATAGCACAGATACGCAGTATTTT
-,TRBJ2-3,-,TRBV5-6,CASFRVPYTDTQYF,TGTGCCAGCTTCAGGGTTCCCTACACAGATACGCAGTATTTT
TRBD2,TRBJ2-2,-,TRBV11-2,CASSLNWGRAVTGELFF,TGTGCCAGCAGCTTAAATTGGGGGAGGGCCGTCACCGGGGAGCTGTTTTTT
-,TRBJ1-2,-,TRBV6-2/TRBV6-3,CASSYGREYGYTF,TGTGCCAGCAGTTACGGCAGGGAGTATGGCTACACCTTC
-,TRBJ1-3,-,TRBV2,CASSASGSGNTIYF,TGTGCCAGCAGTGCATCGGGGTCTGGAAACACCATATATTTT
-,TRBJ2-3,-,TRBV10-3,CAISESMGTDTQYF,TGTGCCATCAGTGAGTCGATGGGCACAGATACGCAGTATTTT
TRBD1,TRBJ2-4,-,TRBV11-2,CASSLDGTGRRGIIQYF,TGTGCCAGCAGCTTAGATGGGACAGGGCGGCGAGGGATCATTCAGTACTTC
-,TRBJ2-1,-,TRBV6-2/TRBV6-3,CASSPRGGWYGEQFF,TGTGCCAGCAGTCCCCGAGGGGGTTGGTACGGTGAGCAGTTCTTC
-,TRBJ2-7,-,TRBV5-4,CASSFGQAQAVEQYF,TGTGCCAGCAGCTTTGGACAAGCTCAGGCTGTCGAGCAGTACTTC
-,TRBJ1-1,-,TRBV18,CASSPGIPNTEAFF,TGTGCCAGCTCACCGGGCATCCCGAACACTGAAGCTTTCTTT
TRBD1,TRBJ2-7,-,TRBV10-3,CAITSSIGQGLTYEQYF,TGTGCCATCACTTCCAGTATCGGACAGGGGCTAACCTACGAGCAGTACTTC
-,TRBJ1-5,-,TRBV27,CASSLSGTLYNQPQHF,TGTGCCAGCAGTTTATCAGGGACCCTCTACAATCAGCCCCAGCATTTT
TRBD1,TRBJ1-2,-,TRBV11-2,CASSPGQPGGYGYTF,TGTGCCAGCAGCCCGGGACAGCCGGGAGGCTATGGCTACACCTTC